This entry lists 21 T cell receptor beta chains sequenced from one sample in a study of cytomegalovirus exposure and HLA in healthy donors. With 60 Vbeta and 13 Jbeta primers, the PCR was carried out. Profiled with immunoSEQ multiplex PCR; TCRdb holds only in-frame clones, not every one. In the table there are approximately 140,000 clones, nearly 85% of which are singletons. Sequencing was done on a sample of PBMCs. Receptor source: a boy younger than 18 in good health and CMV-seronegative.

The CDR3 region has the DNA TGTGCCAGCAGCTTAGGGACAGGGGGAAGGAAGGACTACGAGCAGTACTTC. The encoded protein is CASSLGTGGRKDYEQYF. The chain combines TRBV11-2 with TRBJ2-7, with 10 bases matching TRBD1. The CDR3 loop spans 17 amino acids. The ends lost 1 base at V and 3 bases at J; junction bases unmatched: 9. CDR1 is SGHAT and CDR2 is FQNNGV in the germline V gene.

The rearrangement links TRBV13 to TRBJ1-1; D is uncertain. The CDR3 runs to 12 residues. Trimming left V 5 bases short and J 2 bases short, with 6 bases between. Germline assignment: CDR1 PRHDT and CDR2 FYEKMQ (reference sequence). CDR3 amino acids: CASSLLNTEAFF. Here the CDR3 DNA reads TGTGCCAGCAGCCTTCTAAACACTGAAGCTTTCTTT.

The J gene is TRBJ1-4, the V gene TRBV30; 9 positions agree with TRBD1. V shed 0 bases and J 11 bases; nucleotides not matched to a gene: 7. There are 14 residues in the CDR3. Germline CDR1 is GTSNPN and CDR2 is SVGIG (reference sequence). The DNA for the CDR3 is TGTGCCTGGAGTGTACAGGGGGCGGCAGGGAAACTGTTTTTT. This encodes CAWSVQGAAGKLFF.

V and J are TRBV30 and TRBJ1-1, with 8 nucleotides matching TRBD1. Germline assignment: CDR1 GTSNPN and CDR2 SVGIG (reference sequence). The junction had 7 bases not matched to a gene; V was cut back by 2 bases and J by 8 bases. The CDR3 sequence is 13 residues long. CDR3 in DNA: TGTGCCTGGAGTCTCGGACAGGGAATAGAAGCTTTCTTT. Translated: CAWSLGQGIEAFF. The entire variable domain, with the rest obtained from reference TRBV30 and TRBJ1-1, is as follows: SQTIHQWPATLVQPVGSPLSLECTVEGTSNPNLYWYRQAAGRGLQLLFYSVGIGQISSEVPQNLSASRPQDRQFILSSKKLLLSDSGFYLCAWSLGQGIEAFFGQGTRLTVV.

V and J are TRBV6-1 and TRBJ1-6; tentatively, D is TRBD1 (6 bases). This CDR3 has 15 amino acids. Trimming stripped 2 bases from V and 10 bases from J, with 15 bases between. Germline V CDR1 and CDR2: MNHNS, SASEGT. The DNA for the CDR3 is TGTGCCAGCAGTGAATGGGCCCCCAGGGGCTCACCCCTCCACTTT. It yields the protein CASSEWAPRGSPLHF.

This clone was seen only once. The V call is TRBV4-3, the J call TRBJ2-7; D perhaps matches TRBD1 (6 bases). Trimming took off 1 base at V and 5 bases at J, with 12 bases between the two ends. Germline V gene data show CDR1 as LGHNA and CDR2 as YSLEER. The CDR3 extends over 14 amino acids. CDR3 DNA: TGCGCCAGCAGCCAAGGCCTAAACAGGGACGAGCAGTACTTC. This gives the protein CASSQGLNRDEQYF.

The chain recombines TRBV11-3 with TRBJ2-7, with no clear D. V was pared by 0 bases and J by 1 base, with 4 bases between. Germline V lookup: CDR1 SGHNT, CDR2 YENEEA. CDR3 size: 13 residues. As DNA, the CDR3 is TGTGCCAGCAGCTTAGACAGTTCCTACGAGCAGTACTTC. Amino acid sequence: CASSLDSSYEQYF. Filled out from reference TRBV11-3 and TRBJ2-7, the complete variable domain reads EAGVVQSPRYKIIEKKQPVAFWCNPISGHNTLYWYLQNLGQGPELLIRYENEEAVDDSQLPKDRFSAERLKGVDSTLKIQPAELGDSAVYLCASSLDSSYEQYFGPGTRLTVT.

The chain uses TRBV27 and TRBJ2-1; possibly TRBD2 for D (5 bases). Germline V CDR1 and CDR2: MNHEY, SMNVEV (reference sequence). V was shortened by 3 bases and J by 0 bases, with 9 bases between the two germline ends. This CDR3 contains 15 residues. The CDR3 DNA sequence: TGTGCCAGCAGTTTGGAGGTCCGCTCCTACAATGAGCAGTTCTTC. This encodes CASSLEVRSYNEQFF.

In nucleotides, the CDR3 is TGCAGTGCTAGATCGGTATATGGCTACACCTTC. Protein sequence: CSARSVYGYTF. The chain joins TRBV20-1 to TRBJ1-2; D unclear. Per germline, CDR1 DFQATT and CDR2 SNEGSKA (reference sequence). Trimming cost V 2 bases and J 5 bases, with 6 bases left between them. The CDR3 consists of 11 residues.

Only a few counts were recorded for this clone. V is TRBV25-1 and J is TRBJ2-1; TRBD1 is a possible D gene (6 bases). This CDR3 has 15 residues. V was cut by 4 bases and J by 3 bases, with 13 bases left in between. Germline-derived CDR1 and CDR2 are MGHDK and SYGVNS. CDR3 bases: TGTGCCAGCAGTGCGGTGAGGGGGTACTACAATGAGCAGTTCTTC. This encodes CASSAVRGYYNEQFF.

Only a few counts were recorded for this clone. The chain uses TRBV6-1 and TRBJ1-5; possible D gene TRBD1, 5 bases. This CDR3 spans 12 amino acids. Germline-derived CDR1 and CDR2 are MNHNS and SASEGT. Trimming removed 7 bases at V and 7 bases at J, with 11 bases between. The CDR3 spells CASTNGAQPQHF. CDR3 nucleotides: TGTGCCAGCACTAATGGGGCCCAGCCCCAGCATTTT.

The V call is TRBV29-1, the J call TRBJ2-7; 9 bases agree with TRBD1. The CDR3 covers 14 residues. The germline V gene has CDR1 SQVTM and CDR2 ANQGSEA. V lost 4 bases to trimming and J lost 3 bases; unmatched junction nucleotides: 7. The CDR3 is CSVGVGQGYYEQYF. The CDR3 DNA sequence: TGCAGCGTTGGGGTCGGACAGGGGTACTACGAGCAGTACTTC.

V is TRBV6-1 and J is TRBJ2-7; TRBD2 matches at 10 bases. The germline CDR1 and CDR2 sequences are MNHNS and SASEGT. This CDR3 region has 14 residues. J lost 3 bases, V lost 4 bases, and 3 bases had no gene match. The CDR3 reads CASSGTSGSYEQYF. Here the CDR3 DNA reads TGTGCCAGCAGTGGGACTAGCGGAAGCTACGAGCAGTACTTC.

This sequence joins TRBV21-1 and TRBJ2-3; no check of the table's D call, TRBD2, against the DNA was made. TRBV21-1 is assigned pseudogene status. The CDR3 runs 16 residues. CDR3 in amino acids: CASSKEGGRASDTQYF. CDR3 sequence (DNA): TGTGCCAGCAGCAAAGAGGGCGGGAGGGCCTCAGATACGCAGTATTTT.

In DNA form, the CDR3 reads TGTGCCAGCAGGGCAACAGGGGGCTACACTGAAGCTTTCTTT. It encodes CASRATGGYTEAFF. The chain employs TRBV2 and TRBJ1-1; 9 bases fit TRBD1. CDR1 and CDR2 from the germline V gene are SNHLY and FYNNEI. With V trimmed by 6 bases and J by 3 bases, 5 bases remained unmatched. The CDR3 contains 14 residues.

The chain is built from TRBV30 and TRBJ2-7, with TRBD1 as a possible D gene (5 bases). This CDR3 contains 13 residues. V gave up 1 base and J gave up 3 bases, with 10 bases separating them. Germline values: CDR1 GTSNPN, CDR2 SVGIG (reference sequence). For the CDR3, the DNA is TGTGCCTGGAGTGCGATCCAGGGCTACGAGCAGTACTTC. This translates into CAWSAIQGYEQYF.

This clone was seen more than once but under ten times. CDR3 protein: CASSLWPDTQYF. CDR3 in DNA: TGTGCCAGCAGCCTCTGGCCAGATACGCAGTATTTT. The chain links TRBV5-6 to TRBJ2-3; no definite D call. The V and J ends lost 4 bases and 4 bases respectively, with 7 bases between them. This CDR3 spans 12 amino acids. CDR1 and CDR2 from the germline V gene are SGHDT and YYEEEE. The full variable domain, in which reference TRBV5-6 and TRBJ2-3 provide the parts outside the CDR3, is DAGVTQSPTHLIKTRGQQVTLRCSPKSGHDTVSWYQQALGQGPQFIFQYYEEEERQRGNFPDRFSGHQFPNYSSELNVNALLLGDSALYLCASSLWPDTQYFGPGTRLTVL.

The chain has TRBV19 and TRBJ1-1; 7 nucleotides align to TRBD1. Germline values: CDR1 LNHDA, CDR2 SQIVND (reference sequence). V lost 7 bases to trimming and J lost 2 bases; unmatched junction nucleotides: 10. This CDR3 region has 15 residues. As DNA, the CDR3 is TGTGCCAGTACCCCGCCGGGAGGGGGCAACACTGAAGCTTTCTTT. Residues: CASTPPGGGNTEAFF.

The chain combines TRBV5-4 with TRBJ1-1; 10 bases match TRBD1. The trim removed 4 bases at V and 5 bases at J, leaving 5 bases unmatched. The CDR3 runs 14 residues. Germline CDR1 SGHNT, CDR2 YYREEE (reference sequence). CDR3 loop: CASSQGQGRTEAFF. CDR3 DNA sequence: TGTGCCAGCAGCCAGGGACAGGGGAGGACTGAAGCTTTCTTT.

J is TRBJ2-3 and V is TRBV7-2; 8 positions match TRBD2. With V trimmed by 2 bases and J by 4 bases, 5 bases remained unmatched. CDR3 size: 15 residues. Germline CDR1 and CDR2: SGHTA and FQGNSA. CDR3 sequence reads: CASSLFLGLADTQYF. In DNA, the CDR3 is TGTGCCAGCAGCTTATTCCTGGGACTAGCAGATACGCAGTATTTT.

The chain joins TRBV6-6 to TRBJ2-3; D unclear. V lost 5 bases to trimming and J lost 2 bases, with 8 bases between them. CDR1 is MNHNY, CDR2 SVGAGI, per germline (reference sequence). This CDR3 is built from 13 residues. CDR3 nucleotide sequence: TGTGCCAGCAGTGGGCTCATCACAGATACGCAGTATTTT. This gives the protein CASSGLITDTQYF.